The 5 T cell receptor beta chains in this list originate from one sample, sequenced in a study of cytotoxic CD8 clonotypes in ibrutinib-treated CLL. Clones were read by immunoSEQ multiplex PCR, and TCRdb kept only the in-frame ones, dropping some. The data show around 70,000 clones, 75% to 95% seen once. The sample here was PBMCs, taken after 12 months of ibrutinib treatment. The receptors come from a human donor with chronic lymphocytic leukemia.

DNA for the CDR3: TGTGCCAGCAGTTACGCCGGGACGCAAAACAATGAGCAGTTCTTC. Residues: CASSYAGTQNNEQFF. The chain recombines TRBV6-5 with TRBJ2-1; either TRBD1 or TRBD2 may supply D (5 bases each). CDR1 and CDR2 from the germline V gene are MNHEY and SVGAGI. V was pared by 2 bases and J by 5 bases, with 13 bases between. There are 15 residues in the CDR3.

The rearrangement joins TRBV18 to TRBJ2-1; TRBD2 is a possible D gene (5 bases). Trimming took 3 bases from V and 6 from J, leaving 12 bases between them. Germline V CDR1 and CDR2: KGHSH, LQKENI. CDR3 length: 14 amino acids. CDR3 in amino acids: CASSPALATNEQFF. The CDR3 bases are TGTGCCAGCTCACCTGCCCTAGCCACCAATGAGCAGTTCTTC.

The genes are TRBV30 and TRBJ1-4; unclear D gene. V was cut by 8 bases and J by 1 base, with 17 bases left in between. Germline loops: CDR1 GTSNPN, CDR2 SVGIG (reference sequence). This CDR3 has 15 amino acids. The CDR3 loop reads CAVSLAALTNEKLFF. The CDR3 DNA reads TGTGCCGTGTCTCTAGCGGCTTTAACTAATGAAAAACTGTTTTTT.

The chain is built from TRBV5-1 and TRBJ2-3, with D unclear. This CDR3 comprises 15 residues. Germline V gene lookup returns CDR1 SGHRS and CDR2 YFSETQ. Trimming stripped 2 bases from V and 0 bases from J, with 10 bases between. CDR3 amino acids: CASSLGPASTDTQYF. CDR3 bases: TGCGCCAGCAGCTTAGGGCCAGCTAGCACAGATACGCAGTATTTT. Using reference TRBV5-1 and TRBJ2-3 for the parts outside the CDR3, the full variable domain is KAGVTQTPRYLIKTRGQQVTLSCSPISGHRSVSWYQQTPGQGLQFLFEYFSETQRNKGNFPGRFSGRQFSNSRSEMNVSTLELGDSALYLCASSLGPASTDTQYFGPGTRLTVL.

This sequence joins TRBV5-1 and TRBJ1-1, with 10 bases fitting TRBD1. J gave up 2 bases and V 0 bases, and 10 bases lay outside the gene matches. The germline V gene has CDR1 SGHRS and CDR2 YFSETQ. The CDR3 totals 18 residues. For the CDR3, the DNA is TGCGCCAGCAGCTTGGCATGGGGACAGGGGATAACCAACACTGAAGCTTTCTTT. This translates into CASSLAWGQGITNTEAFF.